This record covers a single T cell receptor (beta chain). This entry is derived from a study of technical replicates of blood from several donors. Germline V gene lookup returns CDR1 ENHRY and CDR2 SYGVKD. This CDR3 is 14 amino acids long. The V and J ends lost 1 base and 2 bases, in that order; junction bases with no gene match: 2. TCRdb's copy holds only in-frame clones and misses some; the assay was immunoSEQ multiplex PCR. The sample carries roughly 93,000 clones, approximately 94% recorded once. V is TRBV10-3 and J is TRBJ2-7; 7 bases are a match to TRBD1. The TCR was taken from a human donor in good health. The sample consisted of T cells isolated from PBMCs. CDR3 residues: CAISEYTGAYEQYF. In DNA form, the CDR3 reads TGTGCCATCAGTGAGTATACAGGGGCCTACGAGCAGTACTTC.